Below are 6 T cell receptor beta chains sequenced from a single sample in a study of OX40 agonist ivuxolimab in advanced cancers. Profiling relied on immunoSEQ multiplex PCR, and the TCRdb table lists in-frame clones only, not all of them. This table has about 71,000 clones, about 81% appearing once. The starting material was CD4+ or CD8+ T cells sorted from blood, obtained in a trial of the OX40 agonist ivuxolimab. These receptors came from an adult with an advanced solid tumor such as melanoma, head and neck, liver or kidney cancer.

The chain has TRBV2 and TRBJ2-2; D not resolved. CDR1 and CDR2 (germline): SNHLY, FYNNEI. Trimming removed 5 bases at V and 3 bases at J, with 7 bases between. The CDR3 has 13 amino acids. The CDR3 DNA reads TGTGCCAGCAGTTTTTCCTACACCGGGGAGCTGTTTTTT. This gives the protein CASSFSYTGELFF.

The CDR3 region is CSVLQGAGANVLTF. The CDR3 nucleotides read TGCAGCGTCCTACAGGGCGCTGGGGCCAACGTCCTGACTTTC. The chain links TRBV29-1 to TRBJ2-6, with D possibly TRBD1 on 6 matching bases. Germline V gene lookup returns CDR1 SQVTM and CDR2 ANQGSEA. V lost 6 bases and J lost 2, with 11 bases in between. The length of the CDR3 is 14 residues.

This chain uses TRBV10-3 with TRBJ1-3; perhaps TRBD1 as D (6 bases). This CDR3 region has 15 residues. From germline, CDR1 is ENHRY and CDR2 SYGVKD. The V end lost 7 bases, the J end lost 0 bases, and 13 bases lay between the germline ends. The CDR3: CAITSTGSSGNTIYF. The CDR3 DNA reads as TGTGCCATCACTTCGACAGGTAGCTCTGGAAACACCATATATTTT.

This chain uses TRBV25-1 with TRBJ1-2, with a tentative D call TRBD1 (6 bases). This CDR3 is built from 16 residues. V was pared by 3 bases and J by 4 bases, with 18 bases between. In germline, CDR1 is MGHDK, CDR2 SYGVNS. CDR3 in amino acids: CASSDIQTGDTYGYTF. The DNA for the CDR3 is TGTGCCAGCAGTGATATACAAACCGGGGACACCTATGGCTACACCTTC.

The chain carries TRBV27 and TRBJ2-7, with TRBD1 matching over 11 bases. From germline, CDR1 is MNHEY and CDR2 SMNVEV (reference sequence). The CDR3 runs to 14 residues. Losses at the gene ends were 7 bases for V and 7 bases for J; bases not matched to a gene: 9. The CDR3 protein is CASKRTGTGGEQYF. The CDR3 DNA reads as TGTGCCAGCAAGAGAACCGGGACAGGGGGTGAGCAGTACTTC.

This clone was detected a few times. This chain links TRBV6-6 with TRBJ1-3, with 8 bases lining up with TRBD1. The germline gives CDR1 MNHNY, CDR2 SVGAGI (reference sequence). Trimming at V came to 5 bases and at J to 3 bases, leaving 3 bases not matched to a gene. The CDR3 consists of 14 residues. The chain's CDR3 is CASSQGQVGNTIYF. DNA for the CDR3: TGTGCCAGCAGTCAGGGACAGGTTGGAAACACCATATATTTT.